These 12 T cell receptor beta chains originate from one sample sequenced in a study of blood T cell repertoires in COVID-19. The table came from immunoSEQ multiplex PCR; TCRdb's copy has only in-frame clones and leaves some out. The sample gives about 51,000 clones, more than 70% of which show up once; around 4.6% is in the top ten. Material for sequencing was peripheral blood. The receptors shown here come from an elderly man with active COVID-19.

This clone was found a few times. The sample contains more than one DNA sequence encoding this CDR3. The V gene is TRBV19, the J gene TRBJ2-7; D perhaps matches TRBD1 (6 bases). The CDR3 totals 13 residues. Trimming pared 1 base from V and 4 bases from J, leaving 8 bases between. Germline V gene sequence: CDR1 LNHDA, CDR2 SQIVND (reference sequence). CDR3 protein: CASSIGQEYEQYF. The DNA for the CDR3 is TGTGCCAGTAGTATAGGACAGGAGTACGAGCAGTACTTC.

V and J are TRBV4-2 and TRBJ2-1, with a weak D call TRBD1 (6 bases). V lost 0 bases, J lost 5 bases, and 20 bases lay in between. Germline V CDR1 and CDR2: LGHNA, YNFKEQ. The CDR3 totals 18 residues. The CDR3 nucleotides read TGTGCCAGCAGCCAAGAATTTCTGGCAGGGGCGCCCCACAATGAGCAGTTCTTC. As protein: CASSQEFLAGAPHNEQFF.

V and J are TRBV5-5 and TRBJ2-7; TRBD2 agrees at 14 bases. Germline V gene data show CDR1 as SGHKS and CDR2 as YYEKEE (reference sequence). CDR3 length: 16 residues. V trimming: 0 bases; J trimming: 6 bases; junction bases outside the gene matches: 5. The CDR3 spells CASSLGGLAGVGEQYF. DNA of the CDR3: TGTGCCAGCAGCTTGGGGGGACTAGCGGGAGTGGGCGAGCAGTACTTC.

The genes are TRBV12-3 or TRBV12-4 and TRBJ1-5, with D possibly TRBD1 on 6 matching bases. V lost 6 bases and J 4 bases, leaving 10 bases between the germline ends. The CDR3 has 13 residues. Here the CDR3 DNA reads TGTGCCAGCAGCCCAACAGGGAATCAGCCCCAGCATTTT. This sequence encodes CASSPTGNQPQHF.

This sequence joins TRBV6-2 or TRBV6-3 and TRBJ2-1; 7 bases are a match to TRBD1. CDR3 size: 14 residues. V lost 6 bases to trimming and J lost 4 bases; unmatched junction nucleotides: 6. Per germline, CDR1 MNHEY and CDR2 SVGEGT. CDR3 DNA sequence: TGTGCCAGCAGCCGAGGACAGGCGTACAATGAGCAGTTCTTC. This sequence encodes CASSRGQAYNEQFF.

The V and J genes are TRBV4-1 and TRBJ2-3; 16 positions match TRBD2. The CDR3 spans 19 residues. Germline V gives CDR1 MGHRA, CDR2 YSYEKL. The J segment lost 0 bases and the V segment lost 4 bases, leaving 7 bases of the junction unmatched. The CDR3 sequence is CASSPLGTSGRASTDTQYF. The CDR3, as DNA: TGCGCCAGCAGCCCCCTAGGGACTAGCGGGAGGGCTAGCACAGATACGCAGTATTTT.

The V call is TRBV6-5, the J call TRBJ2-5; maybe TRBD1 (6 bases). This CDR3 is 14 amino acids long. V was shortened by 6 bases and J by 3 bases, with 14 bases between the two germline ends. Germline lookup yields CDR1 MNHEY and CDR2 SVGAGI. The CDR3 coding sequence is TGTGCCAGCAGCTTAGGGGGTCGGGAAGAGACCCAGTACTTC. Translation gives CASSLGGREETQYF.

The J gene is TRBJ1-3, the V gene TRBV9, with TRBD1 as a possible D gene (6 bases). This CDR3 is 15 amino acids long. The germline CDR1 and CDR2 sequences are SGDLS and YYNGEE. The V and J ends lost 4 bases and 0 bases respectively, with 11 bases between them. In DNA, the CDR3 is TGTGCCAGCAGCACGGACAGTTACTCTGGAAACACCATATATTTT. Protein sequence: CASSTDSYSGNTIYF. Supplemented by reference TRBV9 and TRBJ1-3, the full variable domain reads DSGVTQTPKHLITATGQRVTLRCSPRSGDLSVYWYQQSLDQGLQFLIQYYNGEERAKGNILERFSAQQFPDLHSELNLSSLELGDSALYFCASSTDSYSGNTIYFGEGSWLTVV.

The chain uses TRBV4-3 and TRBJ2-7, with 7 bases matching TRBD1. This CDR3 has 13 amino acids. V was clipped by 4 bases and J by 3 bases; unmatched bases: 3. The germline V gene has CDR1 LGHNA and CDR2 YSLEER. CDR3 in DNA: TGCGCCAGCAGCCGGTGGACAGGCTACGAGCAGTACTTC. Translated, it gives CASSRWTGYEQYF.

The chain has TRBV5-5 and TRBJ2-7; D remains unclear. Trimming stripped 1 base from V and 3 bases from J, with 8 bases between. The germline V gene encodes CDR1 SGHKS and CDR2 YYEKEE (reference sequence). The CDR3 consists of 13 residues. CDR3 region: CASSLPIGYEQYF. The CDR3 bases are TGTGCCAGCAGCTTGCCTATTGGCTACGAGCAGTACTTC.

V and J are TRBV3-1 (or the pseudogene TRBV3-2) and TRBJ2-6; D might be TRBD1 (6 bases). Germline CDR1 reads LGHDT; CDR2 reads YNNKEL (reference sequence). This CDR3 contains 16 residues. V was clipped by 5 bases and J by 0 bases, with 11 bases between them. CDR3 loop: CASSETRGSGANVLTF. The CDR3 nucleotides read TGTGCCAGCAGCGAGACCAGGGGCTCTGGGGCCAACGTCCTGACTTTC.

This clone was recorded only once. The CDR3 region has the DNA TGTGCCAGCAGTTACCCCAAGGGACAGGCCAAGAGGGACAATGAGCAGTTCTTC. It codes for CASSYPKGQAKRDNEQFF. The chain combines TRBV6-2 or TRBV6-3 with TRBJ2-1; 8 bases line up with TRBD1. After removal of 2 bases from V and 5 bases from J, the junction contained 14 bases not matched to a gene. From germline, CDR1 is MNHEY and CDR2 SVGEGT. The CDR3 runs to 18 residues.